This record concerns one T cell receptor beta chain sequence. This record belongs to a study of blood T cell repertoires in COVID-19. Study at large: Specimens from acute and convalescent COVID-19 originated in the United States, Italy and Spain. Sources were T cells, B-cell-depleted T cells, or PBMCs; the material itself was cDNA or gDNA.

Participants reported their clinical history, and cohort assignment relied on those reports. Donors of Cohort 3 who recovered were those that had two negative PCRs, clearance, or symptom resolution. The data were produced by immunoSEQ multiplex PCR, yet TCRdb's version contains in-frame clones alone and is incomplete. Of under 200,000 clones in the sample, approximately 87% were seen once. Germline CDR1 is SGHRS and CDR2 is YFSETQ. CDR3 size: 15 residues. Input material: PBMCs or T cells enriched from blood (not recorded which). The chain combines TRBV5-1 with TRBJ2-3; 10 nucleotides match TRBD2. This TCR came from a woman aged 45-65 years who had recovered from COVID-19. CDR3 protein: CSSGVSGGNTDTQYF. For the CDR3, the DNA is TGCTCATCCGGGGTTAGCGGGGGGAACACAGATACGCAGTATTTT.